The 2 T cell receptor beta chains presented below share a single source sample, sequenced in a study of PD-L1 blockade in urothelial cancer (dated by TCRdb to the late 2010s). The library came from the immunoSEQ multiplex PCR assay. Not all clones reach the TCRdb copy of this immuneACCESS table, which keeps in-frame sequences only. Checked studies attribute under half of the gap to unresolved V genes and leave the rest unexplained. Present in this sample are tens of thousands of clones, approximately 80% of which were seen just once. The ten largest make up about 5.1% of the sample. The specimen comprised PBMCs, sampled around atezolizumab (anti-PD-L1) treatment. The receptors originated from a man in his sixties or seventies with urothelial cancer.

This chain joins TRBV28 and TRBJ1-1; 8 bases are a match to TRBD1. This CDR3 is built from 16 residues. The V segment lost 4 bases and the J segment 1 base; nucleotides outside the gene matches: 8. Germline V lookup: CDR1 MDHEN, CDR2 SYDVKM. CDR3 DNA sequence: TGTGCCAGCAGTTCCTACGGAGGGACAGGGAACACTGAAGCTTTCTTT. Translation: CASSSYGGTGNTEAFF. Looking up the rest from reference TRBV28 and TRBJ1-1 gives the full variable domain: DVKVTQSSRYLVKRTGEKVFLECVQDMDHENMFWYRQDPGLGLRLIYFSYDVKMKEKGDIPEGYSVSREKKERFSLILESASTNQTSMYLCASSSYGGTGNTEAFFGQGTRLTVV.

The rearrangement uses TRBV28 and TRBJ1-1, with D hard to call. Germline CDR1 reads MDHEN; CDR2 reads SYDVKM. The V and J ends lost 6 bases and 2 bases respectively, with 10 bases between them. The CDR3 runs to 13 residues. CDR3 nucleotides: TGTGCCAGCAGCCTTGGCGGCAACACTGAAGCTTTCTTT. This sequence encodes CASSLGGNTEAFF. Based on the CDR3 plus reference TRBV28 and TRBJ1-1, the full variable domain is DVKVTQSSRYLVKRTGEKVFLECVQDMDHENMFWYRQDPGLGLRLIYFSYDVKMKEKGDIPEGYSVSREKKERFSLILESASTNQTSMYLCASSLGGNTEAFFGQGTRLTVV.